Listed here is a single TCR beta chain. Its recognized antigen is unknown. Within one base of it there is no much larger clone, and no base qualities were kept. These data originate in a study of technical replicates of blood from several donors (dated by TCRdb to about 2017). The receptor library was made with the immunoSEQ multiplex PCR assay. Held by TCRdb, this immuneACCESS table contains in-frame sequences only and omits some clones. Under half of the omission traces to an unresolved V gene where checked; the cause of the rest is unknown. Counted in this sample were about 88,000 clones; 85% to 95% of them appeared once. The ten biggest clones cover about 0.26% of the sample. Here V drops 5 bases and J drops 12 bases, and the junction holds 10 bases not matched to any gene. The CDR3 has 13 amino acids, counting the end cysteine and phenylalanine. Only the CDR3 DNA is retained, 39 bases long and in frame from the first base. CDR1 and CDR2 were assigned from the germline V gene as SGHTA and FQGNSA.

The receptor comes from a human donor in good health. Sequencing was performed on T cells isolated from PBMCs. The V and J segments used are TRBV7-2 and TRBJ2-4, with TRBD1 matching 7 junction bases. The DNA sequence reads TGTGCCAGCAGCCTCTCTATTAGGGACAGTCAGTACTTC. The encoded protein is CASSLSIRDSQYF.